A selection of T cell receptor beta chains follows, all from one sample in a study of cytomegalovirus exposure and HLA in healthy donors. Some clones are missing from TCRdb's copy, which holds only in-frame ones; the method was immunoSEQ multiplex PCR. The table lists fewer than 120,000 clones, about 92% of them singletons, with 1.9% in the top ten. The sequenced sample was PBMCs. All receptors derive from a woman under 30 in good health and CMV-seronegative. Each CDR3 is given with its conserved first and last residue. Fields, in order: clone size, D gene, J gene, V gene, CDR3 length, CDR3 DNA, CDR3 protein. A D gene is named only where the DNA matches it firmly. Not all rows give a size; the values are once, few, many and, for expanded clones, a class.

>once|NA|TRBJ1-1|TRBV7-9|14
TGTGCCAGCAGCTCCTCCCTTGTGAACACTGAAGCTTTCTTT
CASSSSLVNTEAFF
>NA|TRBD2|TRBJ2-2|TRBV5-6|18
TGTGCCAGCAGCTTGGTACTAGCGGGAGCTCTCGGCACCGGGGAGCTGTTTTTT
CASSLVLAGALGTGELFF
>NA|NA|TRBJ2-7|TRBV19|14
TGTGCCAGTAGTATACAGGGGGAGGTCTACGAGCAGTACTTC
CASSIQGEVYEQYF
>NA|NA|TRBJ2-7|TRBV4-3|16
TGCGCCAGCAGCCAAGATACACGCGGGCCAACCTACGAGCAGTACTTC
CASSQDTRGPTYEQYF
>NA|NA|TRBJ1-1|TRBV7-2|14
TGTGCCAGCAGCTTACGGACACAAAACACTGAAGCTTTCTTT
CASSLRTQNTEAFF
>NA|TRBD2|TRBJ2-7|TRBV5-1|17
TGCGCCAGCAGCTTGGATTCACTAGCGGGGCCCTCCTACGAGCAGTACTTC
CASSLDSLAGPSYEQYF
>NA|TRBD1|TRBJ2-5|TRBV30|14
TGTGCCTGGAGCTGGGGACAGCTACAAGAGACCCAGTACTTC
CAWSWGQLQETQYF
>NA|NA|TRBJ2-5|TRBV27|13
TGTGCCAGCAGGCGGACTGGGGGCGGGACCCAGTACTTC
CASRRTGGGTQYF
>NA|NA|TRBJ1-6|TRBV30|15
TGTGCCTGGAATGGGGCGCGCTGGGATAATTCACCCCTCCACTTT
CAWNGARWDNSPLHF
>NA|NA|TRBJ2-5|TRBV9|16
TGTGCCAGCAGCGTAGGCCGTTCCACCTCGGGAGAGACCCAGTACTTC
CASSVGRSTSGETQYF
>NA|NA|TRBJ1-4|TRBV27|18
TGTGCCAGCAGTTTATGGGGTTTAATCAGGGGCCCGAATGAAAAACTGTTTTTT
CASSLWGLIRGPNEKLFF
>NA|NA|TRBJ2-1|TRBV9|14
TGTGCCAGCAGCGTAGTTAACTCCTACAATGAGCAGTTCTTC
CASSVVNSYNEQFF
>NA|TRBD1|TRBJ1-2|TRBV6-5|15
TGTGCCAGCAGTTCCCCGGGACAGGCAAACTATGGCTACACCTTC
CASSSPGQANYGYTF
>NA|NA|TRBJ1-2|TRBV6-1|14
TGTGCCAGCAGTGCCAGGGGCAGTAACTATGGCTACACCTTC
CASSARGSNYGYTF
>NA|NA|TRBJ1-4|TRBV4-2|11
TGTGCCAGCAGCCATGAAGGGGTAATGTATTTT
CASSHEGVMYF
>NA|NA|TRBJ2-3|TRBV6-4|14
TGTGCCAGCGCGCAGGGTAGTGAGACAGATACGCAGTATTTT
CASAQGSETDTQYF
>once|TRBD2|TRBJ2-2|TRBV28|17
TGTGCCAGCAGTCCCATTAGCGGGAGAGCGAACACCGGGGAGCTGTTTTTT
CASSPISGRANTGELFF
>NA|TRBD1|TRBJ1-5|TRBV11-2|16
TGTGCCAGCAGCTTAGGACAGGGGGATAGCAATCAGCCCCAGCATTTT
CASSLGQGDSNQPQHF
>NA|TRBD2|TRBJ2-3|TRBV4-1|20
TGCGCCAGCAGCCAACCGAAGTTACTAGCGGGATTTGCACGGGCAGATACGCAGTATTTT
CASSQPKLLAGFARADTQYF
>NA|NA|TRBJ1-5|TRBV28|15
TGTGCCAGCAGTTTGGCGGGGCTTAGCAATCAGCCCCAGCATTTT
CASSLAGLSNQPQHF
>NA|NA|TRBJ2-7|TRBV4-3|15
TGCGCCAGCAGCCAAGATCCACAGGCTTGGGACGAGCAGTACTTC
CASSQDPQAWDEQYF
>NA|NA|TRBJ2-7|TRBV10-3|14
TGTGCCATCAGTGAGTCGGGGGGAACGGGTGAGCAGTACTTC
CAISESGGTGEQYF
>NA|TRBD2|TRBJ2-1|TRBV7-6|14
TGTGCCAGCAGCCCCTATAGCGGGGACAATGAGCAGTTCTTC
CASSPYSGDNEQFF
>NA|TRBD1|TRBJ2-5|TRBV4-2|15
TGTGCCAGCAGCCAAGAGACAGGGTACCAAGAGACCCAGTACTTC
CASSQETGYQETQYF
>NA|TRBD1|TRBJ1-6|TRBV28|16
TGTGCCAGCAGTTCAAAAAAGGGACAGATCGGTTCACCCCTCCACTTT
CASSSKKGQIGSPLHF
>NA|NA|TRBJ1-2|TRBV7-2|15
TGTGCCAGCAGCTACAGGGCAGACCATAACTATGGCTACACCTTC
CASSYRADHNYGYTF
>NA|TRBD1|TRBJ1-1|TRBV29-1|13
TGCAGCGGCGTAAGCCGGGACAGGGGGGAAGCTTTCTTT
CSGVSRDRGEAFF
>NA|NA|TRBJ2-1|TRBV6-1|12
TGTGCCAGCAGTGACAGGGCTAATGAGCAGTTCTTC
CASSDRANEQFF
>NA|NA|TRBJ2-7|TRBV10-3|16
TGTGCCATCAGTGAAATCGGACTGAAGACAACCTACGAGCAGTACTTC
CAISEIGLKTTYEQYF
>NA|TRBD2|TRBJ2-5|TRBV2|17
TGTGCCAGCATATGGGCGGAGGGCGGGGGGTCCCAAGAGACCCAGTACTTC
CASIWAEGGGSQETQYF
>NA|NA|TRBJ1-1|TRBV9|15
TGTGCCAGCAGCGTTGGGAGCCGCATGAACACTGAAGCTTTCTTT
CASSVGSRMNTEAFF
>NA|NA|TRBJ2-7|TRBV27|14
TGTGCCAGCAGTTTAGACAGACTCTCCTACGAGCAGTACTTC
CASSLDRLSYEQYF
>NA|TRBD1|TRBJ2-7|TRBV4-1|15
TGCGCCAGCAGCCAAGGGACAGGCGGGTCGGGGGAGCAGTACTTC
CASSQGTGGSGEQYF
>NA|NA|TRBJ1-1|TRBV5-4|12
TGTGCCAGCAGCTCCCTGACTATGGATGCTTTCTTT
CASSSLTMDAFF
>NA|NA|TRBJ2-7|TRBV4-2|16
TGTGCCAGCAGCCAAGAAGAGAGAACTGCGGCCTACGAGCAGTACTTC
CASSQEERTAAYEQYF
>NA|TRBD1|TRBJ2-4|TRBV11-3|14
TGTGCCAGCAGCTTAGGGGCAGGGGGCGGCATTCAGTACTTC
CASSLGAGGGIQYF
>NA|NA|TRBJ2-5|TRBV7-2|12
TGTGCCAGTGGACAATACCAAGAGACCCAGTACTTC
CASGQYQETQYF
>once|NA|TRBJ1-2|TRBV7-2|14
TGTGCCAGCAGCTTGGGAGGGGCATCCTATGGCTACACCTTC
CASSLGGASYGYTF
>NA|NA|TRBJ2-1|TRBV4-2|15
TGTGCCAGCAGCAACCCCACTAGCACGTACAATGAGCAGTTCTTC
CASSNPTSTYNEQFF
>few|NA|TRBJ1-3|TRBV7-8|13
TGTGCCAGCAGACGGGACTCTGGAAACACCATATATTTT
CASRRDSGNTIYF
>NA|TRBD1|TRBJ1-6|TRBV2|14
TGTGCCAGCAGACTCCAGGGGGCCAGCTCACCCCTCCACTTT
CASRLQGASSPLHF
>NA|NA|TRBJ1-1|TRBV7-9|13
TGTGCCAGCAGCTCCGACAGCTACACTGAAGCTTTCTTT
CASSSDSYTEAFF
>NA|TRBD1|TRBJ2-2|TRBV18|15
TGTGCCAGCTGCCCGGACAGGGGACGAACCGGGGAGCTGTTTTTT
CASCPDRGRTGELFF
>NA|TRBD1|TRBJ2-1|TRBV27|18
TGTGCCAGCAGCCGAAACCGATGGGACAGCCTTTCCTACAATGAGCAGTTCTTC
CASSRNRWDSLSYNEQFF
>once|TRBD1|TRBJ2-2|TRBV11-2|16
TGTGCCAGCAGCTCCCGGGGACAGGGTAGTACCGGGGAGCTGTTTTTT
CASSSRGQGSTGELFF
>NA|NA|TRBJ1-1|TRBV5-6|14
TGTGCCAGCAGCTCCTATCATCGGAACACTGAAGCTTTCTTT
CASSSYHRNTEAFF
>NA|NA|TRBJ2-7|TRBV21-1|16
TGTGCCAGCAGCCCAAGGGCTAGCGGGGGCCCCTACGAGCAGTACTTC
CASSPRASGGPYEQYF